A single count supports the clone carrying this T cell receptor (beta chain). Sequencing templates came from extracted RNA that was reverse transcribed into cDNA. TCRdb's copy holds only in-frame clones and misses some; the assay was immunoSEQ multiplex PCR. The sample consists of over 150,000 clones, 50% to 60% of them appearing once. The sample comes from a study of CD8+ T cells in alopecia areata. The CDR3 is 11 residues long. The germline gives CDR1 GTSNPN, CDR2 SVGIG (reference sequence). Trimming shortened V by 0 bases and J by 9 bases, and 8 bases separated the two germline ends. As for treatment: oral pan-JAK inhibitor, 5-10 mg twice daily.

This specimen was CD4+ T cells sorted from blood, taken at week 4, from a patient treated with tofacitinib. V gene TRBV30 combines with J gene TRBJ1-2; no clear D. The receptor comes from a human donor with alopecia areata. As DNA, the CDR3 is TGTGCCTGGAGTGTACGTGGCAGCTACACCTTC. Protein sequence: CAWSVRGSYTF.